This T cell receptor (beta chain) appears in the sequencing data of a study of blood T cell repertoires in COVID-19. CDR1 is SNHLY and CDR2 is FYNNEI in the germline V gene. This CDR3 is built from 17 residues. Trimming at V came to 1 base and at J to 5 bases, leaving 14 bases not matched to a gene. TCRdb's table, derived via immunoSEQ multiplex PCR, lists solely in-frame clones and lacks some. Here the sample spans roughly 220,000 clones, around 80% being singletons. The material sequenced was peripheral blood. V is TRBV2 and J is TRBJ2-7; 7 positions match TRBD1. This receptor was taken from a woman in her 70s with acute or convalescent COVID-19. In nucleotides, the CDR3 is TGTGCCAGCAGTGAAGGGGTGAGGGGGCCGAGTTGGGACGAGCAGTACTTC. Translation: CASSEGVRGPSWDEQYF.